This T cell receptor beta chain is from a study of T cell changes during pregnancy in multiple sclerosis. Germline V CDR1 and CDR2: LNHDA, SQIVND (reference sequence). This CDR3 is 15 amino acids long. Losses at the gene ends were 3 bases for V and 4 bases for J; bases not matched to a gene: 7. Data came from immunoSEQ multiplex PCR; TCRdb stores just in-frame clones and leaves some out. The sample has roughly 32,000 clones; roughly nine tenths are singletons. Only one count was recorded for this clone. The receptor was isolated from a female donor in good health, enrolled as a control in a pregnancy study. This chain joins TRBV19 and TRBJ1-1, with 8 bases aligning to TRBD1. Sequenced material: CD4+ T cells from peripheral blood mononuclear cells, taken in the second trimester of pregnancy. The CDR3 DNA is TGTGCCAGTAGTATGTCAGGGGGCCTGGGCACTGAAGCTTTCTTT. As protein: CASSMSGGLGTEAFF. Variable domain in full (rest from reference TRBV19 and TRBJ1-1): DGGITQSPKYLFRKEGQNVTLSCEQNLNHDAMYWYRQDPGQGLRLIYYSQIVNDFQKGDIAEGYSVSREKKESFPLTVTSAQKNPTAFYLCASSMSGGLGTEAFFGQGTRLTVV.